This entry describes one T cell receptor (beta chain). The antigen remains unidentified. One frozen roughly 510,000-cell aliquot per fraction was sequenced. Sequencing used immunoSEQ multiplex PCR; TCRdb keeps in-frame clones, though not all of them. The sample yields under 2,500 clones, 60% to 75% seen once. The data are from a study of coeliac disease. Study findings and constraints: Cross-contamination between intraepithelial and lamina propria cells was possible.

The V end lost 4 bases, the J end lost 5 bases, and 24 bases lay between the germline ends. This CDR3 has 17 amino acids. CDR1 is SGHNT, CDR2 YYREEE, per germline (reference sequence). Sequenced material: intraepithelial lymphocytes from the gut. This receptor was identified in a woman aged 70-85 years with celiac disease on a gluten-free diet. This chain joins TRBV5-4 and TRBJ2-5; D may be TRBD2 (6 bases). The CDR3, as DNA: TGTGCCAGCAGCCCCGGAGGAGCCTCGGGAGTCGGGGAGACCCAGTACTTC. It codes for CASSPGGASGVGETQYF. The full variable domain, its missing parts supplied by reference TRBV5-4 and TRBJ2-5, is ETGVTQSPTHLIKTRGQQVTLRCSSQSGHNTVSWYQQALGQGPQFIFQYYREEENGRGNFPPRFSGLQFPNYSSELNVNALELDDSALYLCASSPGGASGVGETQYFGPGTRLLVL.